This T cell receptor (beta chain) was identified in a study of technical replicates of blood from a few donors. The assay was immunoSEQ multiplex PCR, and TCRdb's table has in-frame clones only and misses some. This table has 80,000 or so clones, 98% appearing once. V lost 0 bases and J 3 bases, leaving 9 bases between the germline ends. The CDR3 runs 14 residues. The germline gives CDR1 LGHNA, CDR2 YSLEER. The chain is built from TRBV4-3 and TRBJ2-7; D call uncertain. Source material: T cells isolated from PBMCs. This TCR derives from a human donor in good health. This CDR3 is CASSQDVLDYEQYF. DNA for the CDR3: TGCGCCAGCAGCCAAGACGTACTCGACTACGAGCAGTACTTC.